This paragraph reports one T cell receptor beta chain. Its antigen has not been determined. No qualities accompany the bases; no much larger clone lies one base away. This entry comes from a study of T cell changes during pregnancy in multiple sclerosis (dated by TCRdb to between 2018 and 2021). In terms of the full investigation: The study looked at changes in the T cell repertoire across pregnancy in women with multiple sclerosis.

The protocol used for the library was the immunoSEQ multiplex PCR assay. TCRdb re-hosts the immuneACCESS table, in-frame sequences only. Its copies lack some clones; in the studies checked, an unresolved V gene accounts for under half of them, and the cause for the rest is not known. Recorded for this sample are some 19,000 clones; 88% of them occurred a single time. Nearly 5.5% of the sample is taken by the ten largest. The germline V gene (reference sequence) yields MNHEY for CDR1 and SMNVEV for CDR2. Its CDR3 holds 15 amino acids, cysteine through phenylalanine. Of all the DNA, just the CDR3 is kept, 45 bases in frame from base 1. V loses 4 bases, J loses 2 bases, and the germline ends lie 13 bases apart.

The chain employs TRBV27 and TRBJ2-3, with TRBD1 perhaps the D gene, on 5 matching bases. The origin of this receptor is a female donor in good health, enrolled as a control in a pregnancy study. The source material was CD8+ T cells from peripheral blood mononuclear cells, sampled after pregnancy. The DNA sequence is TGTGCCAGCAGTTCCCTCAGGGTATCCACAGATACGCAGTATTTT. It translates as CASSSLRVSTDTQYF.